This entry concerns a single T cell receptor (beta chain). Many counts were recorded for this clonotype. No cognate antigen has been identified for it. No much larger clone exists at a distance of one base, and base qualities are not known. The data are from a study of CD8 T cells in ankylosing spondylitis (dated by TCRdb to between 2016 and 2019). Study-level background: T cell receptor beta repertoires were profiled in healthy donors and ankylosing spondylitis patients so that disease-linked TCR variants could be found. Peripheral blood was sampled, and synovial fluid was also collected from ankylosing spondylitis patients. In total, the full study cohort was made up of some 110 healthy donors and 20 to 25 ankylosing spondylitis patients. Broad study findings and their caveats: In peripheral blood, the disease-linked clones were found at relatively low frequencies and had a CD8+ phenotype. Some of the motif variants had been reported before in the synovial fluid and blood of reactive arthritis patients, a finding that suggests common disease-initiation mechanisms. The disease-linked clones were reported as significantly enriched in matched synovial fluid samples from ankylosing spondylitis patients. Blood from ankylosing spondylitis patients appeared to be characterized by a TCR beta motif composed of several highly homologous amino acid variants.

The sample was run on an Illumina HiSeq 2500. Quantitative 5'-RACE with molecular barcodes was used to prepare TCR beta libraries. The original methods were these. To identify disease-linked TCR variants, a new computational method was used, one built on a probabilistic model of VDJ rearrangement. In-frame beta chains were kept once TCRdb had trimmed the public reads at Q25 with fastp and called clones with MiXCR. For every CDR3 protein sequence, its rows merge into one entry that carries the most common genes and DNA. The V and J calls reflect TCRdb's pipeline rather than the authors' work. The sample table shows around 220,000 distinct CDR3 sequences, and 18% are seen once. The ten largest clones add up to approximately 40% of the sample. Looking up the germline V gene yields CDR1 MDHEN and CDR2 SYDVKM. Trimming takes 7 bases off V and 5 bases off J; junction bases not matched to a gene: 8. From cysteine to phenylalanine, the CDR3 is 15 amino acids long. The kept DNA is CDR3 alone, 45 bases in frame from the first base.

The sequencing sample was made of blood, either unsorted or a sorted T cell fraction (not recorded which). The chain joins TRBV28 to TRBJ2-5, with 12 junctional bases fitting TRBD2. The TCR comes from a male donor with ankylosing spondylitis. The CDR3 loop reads CASTATSGSWETQYF. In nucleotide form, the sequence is TGTGCCAGCACGGCGACTAGCGGGAGTTGGGAGACCCAGTACTTC.